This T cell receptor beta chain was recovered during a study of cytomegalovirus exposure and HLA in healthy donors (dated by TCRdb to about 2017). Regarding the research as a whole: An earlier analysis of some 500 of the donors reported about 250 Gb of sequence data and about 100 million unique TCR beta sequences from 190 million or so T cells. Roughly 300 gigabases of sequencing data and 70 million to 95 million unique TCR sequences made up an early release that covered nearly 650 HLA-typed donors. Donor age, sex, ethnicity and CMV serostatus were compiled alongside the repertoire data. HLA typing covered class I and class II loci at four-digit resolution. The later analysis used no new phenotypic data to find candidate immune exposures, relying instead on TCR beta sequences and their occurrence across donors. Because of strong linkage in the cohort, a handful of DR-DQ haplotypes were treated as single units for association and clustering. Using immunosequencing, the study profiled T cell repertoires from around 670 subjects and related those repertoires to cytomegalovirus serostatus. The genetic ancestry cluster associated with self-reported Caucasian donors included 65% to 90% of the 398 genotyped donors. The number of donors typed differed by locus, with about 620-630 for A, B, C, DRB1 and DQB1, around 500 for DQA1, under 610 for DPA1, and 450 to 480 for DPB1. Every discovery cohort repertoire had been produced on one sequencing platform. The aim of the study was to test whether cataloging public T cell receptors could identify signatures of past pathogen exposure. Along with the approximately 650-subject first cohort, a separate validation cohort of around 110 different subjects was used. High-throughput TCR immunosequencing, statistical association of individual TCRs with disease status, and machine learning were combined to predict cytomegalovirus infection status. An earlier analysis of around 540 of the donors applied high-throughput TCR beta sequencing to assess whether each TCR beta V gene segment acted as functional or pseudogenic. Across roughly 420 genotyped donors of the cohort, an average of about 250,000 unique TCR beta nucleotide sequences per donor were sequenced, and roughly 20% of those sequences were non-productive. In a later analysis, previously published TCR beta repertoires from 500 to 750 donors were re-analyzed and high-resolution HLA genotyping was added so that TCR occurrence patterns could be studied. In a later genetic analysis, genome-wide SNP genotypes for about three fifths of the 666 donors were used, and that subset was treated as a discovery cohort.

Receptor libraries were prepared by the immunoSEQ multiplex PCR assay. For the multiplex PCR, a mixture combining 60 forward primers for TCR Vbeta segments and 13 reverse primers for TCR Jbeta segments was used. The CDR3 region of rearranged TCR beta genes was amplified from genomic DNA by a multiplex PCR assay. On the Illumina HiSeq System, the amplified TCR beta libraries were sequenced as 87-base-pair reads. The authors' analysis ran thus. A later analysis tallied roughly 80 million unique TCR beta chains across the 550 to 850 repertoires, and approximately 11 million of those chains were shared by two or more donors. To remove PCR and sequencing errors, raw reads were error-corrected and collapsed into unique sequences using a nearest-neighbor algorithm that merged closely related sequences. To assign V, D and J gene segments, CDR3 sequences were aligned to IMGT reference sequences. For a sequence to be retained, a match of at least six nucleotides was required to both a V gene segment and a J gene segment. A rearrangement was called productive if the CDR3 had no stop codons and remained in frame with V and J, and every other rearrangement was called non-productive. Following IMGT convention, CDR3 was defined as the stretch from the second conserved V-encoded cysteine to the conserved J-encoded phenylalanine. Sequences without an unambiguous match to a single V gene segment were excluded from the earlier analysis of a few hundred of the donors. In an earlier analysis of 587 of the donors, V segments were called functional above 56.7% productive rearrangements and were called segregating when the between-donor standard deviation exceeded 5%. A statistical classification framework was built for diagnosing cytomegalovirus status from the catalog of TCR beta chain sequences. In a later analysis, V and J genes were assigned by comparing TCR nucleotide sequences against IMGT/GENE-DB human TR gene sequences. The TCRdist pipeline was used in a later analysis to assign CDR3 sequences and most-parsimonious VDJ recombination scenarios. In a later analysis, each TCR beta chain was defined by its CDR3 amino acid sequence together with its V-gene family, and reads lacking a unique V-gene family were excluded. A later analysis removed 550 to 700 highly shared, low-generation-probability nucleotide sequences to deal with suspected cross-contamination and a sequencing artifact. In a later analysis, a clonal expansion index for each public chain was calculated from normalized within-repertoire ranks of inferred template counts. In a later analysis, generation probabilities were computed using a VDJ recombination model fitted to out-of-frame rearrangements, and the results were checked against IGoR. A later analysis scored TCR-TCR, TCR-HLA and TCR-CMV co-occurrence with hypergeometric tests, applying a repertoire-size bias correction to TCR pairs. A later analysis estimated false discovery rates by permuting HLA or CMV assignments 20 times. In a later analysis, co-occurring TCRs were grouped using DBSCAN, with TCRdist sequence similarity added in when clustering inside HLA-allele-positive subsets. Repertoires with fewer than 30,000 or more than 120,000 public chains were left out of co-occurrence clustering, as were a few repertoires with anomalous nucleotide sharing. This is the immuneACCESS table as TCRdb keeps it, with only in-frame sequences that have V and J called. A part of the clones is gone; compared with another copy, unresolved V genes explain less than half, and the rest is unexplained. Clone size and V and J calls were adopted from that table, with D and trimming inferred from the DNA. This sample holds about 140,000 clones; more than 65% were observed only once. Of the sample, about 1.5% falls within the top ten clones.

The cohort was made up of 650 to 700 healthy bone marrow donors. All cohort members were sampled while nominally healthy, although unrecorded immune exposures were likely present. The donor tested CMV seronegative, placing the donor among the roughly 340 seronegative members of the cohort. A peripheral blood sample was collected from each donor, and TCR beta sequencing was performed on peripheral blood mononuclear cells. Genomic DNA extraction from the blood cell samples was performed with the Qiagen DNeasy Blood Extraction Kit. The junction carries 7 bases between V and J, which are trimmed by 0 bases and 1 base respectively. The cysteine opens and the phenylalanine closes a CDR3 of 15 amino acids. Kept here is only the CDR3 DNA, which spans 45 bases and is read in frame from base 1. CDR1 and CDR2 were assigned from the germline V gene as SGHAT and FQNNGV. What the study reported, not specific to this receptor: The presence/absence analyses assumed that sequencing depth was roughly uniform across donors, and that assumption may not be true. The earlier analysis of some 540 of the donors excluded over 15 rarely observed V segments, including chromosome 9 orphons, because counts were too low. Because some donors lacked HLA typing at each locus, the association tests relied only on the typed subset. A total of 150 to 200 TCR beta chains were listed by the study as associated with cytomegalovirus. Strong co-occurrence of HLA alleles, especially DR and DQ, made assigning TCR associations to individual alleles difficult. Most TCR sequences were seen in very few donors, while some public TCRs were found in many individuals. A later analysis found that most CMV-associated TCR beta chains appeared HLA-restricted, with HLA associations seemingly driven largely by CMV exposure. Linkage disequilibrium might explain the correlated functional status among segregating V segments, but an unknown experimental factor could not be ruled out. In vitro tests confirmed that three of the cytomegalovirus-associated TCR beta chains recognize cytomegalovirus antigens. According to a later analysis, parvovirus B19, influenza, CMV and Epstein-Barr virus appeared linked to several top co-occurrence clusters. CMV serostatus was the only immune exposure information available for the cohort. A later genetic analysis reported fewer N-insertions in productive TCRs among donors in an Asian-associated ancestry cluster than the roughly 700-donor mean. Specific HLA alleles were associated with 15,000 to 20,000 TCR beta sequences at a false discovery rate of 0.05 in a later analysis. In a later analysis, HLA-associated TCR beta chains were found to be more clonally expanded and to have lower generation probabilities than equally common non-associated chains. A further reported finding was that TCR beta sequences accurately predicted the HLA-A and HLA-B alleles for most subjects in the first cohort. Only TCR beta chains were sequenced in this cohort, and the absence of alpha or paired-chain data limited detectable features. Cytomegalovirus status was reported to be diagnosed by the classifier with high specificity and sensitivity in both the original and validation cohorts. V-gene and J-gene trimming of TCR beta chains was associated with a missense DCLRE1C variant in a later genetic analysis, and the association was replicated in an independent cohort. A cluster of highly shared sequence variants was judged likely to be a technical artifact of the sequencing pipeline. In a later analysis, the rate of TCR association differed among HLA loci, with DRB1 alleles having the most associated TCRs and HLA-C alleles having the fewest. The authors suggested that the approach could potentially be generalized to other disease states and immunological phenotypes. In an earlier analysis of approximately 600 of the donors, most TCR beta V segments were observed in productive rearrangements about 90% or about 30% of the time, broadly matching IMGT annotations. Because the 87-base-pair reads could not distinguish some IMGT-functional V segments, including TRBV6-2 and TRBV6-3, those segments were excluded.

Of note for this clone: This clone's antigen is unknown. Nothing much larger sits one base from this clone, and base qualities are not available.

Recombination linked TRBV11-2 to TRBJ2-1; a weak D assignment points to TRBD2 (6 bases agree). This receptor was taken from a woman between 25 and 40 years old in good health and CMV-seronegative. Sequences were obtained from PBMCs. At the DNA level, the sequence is TGTGCCAGCAGCTTAGAGGGGGGATCCTACAATGAGCAGTTCTTC. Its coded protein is CASSLEGGSYNEQFF.